This T cell receptor beta chain was sequenced in a study of T-cell memory formation after mild COVID-19. On the study more broadly: Clusters were largely donor specific.

5'RACE primed at constant segments yielded TCR alpha and TCR beta cDNA libraries bearing sample barcodes and UMIs. Via MiXCR, TCRdb re-called the 5' RACE reads, giving one row per CDR3 protein. The sample lists some 210,000 distinct CDR3 sequences; 18% were seen once. Findings of the study overall: Several responding clones turned up in pre-infection memory, indicating that cross-reactive memory may have taken part. Clones that got smaller from day 15 to 85 had even CD4/CD8, while clones growing later tipped toward CD4+.

Between the trimmed V and J ends, which lost 3 bases and 6 bases, there was a span of 6 bases. The CDR3 consists of 12 residues. This clonotype was seen a few times. The target antigen is unknown. The TCR comes from an adult woman who had mild COVID-19 (a few samples of this study predate the infection). Cell type and time point are not known. This chain connects TRBV12-3 or TRBV12-4 to TRBJ1-5, with D unresolved. Sequencing was done on a sample of PBMCs or a T cell subset sorted from them (not recorded which). The CDR3 reads CASSFRFQPQHF. CDR3 DNA: TGTGCCAGCAGTTTTAGGTTTCAGCCCCAGCATTTT.